Presented here are 21 T cell receptor beta chains from one specimen sequenced in a study of tumor-infiltrating lymphocytes in primary liver carcinoma. cDNA specific to TCR beta was made from 500 ng of total RNA, with a constant-region primer employed for priming. Nested multiplex PCR, run for three rounds with slightly modified ARM-PCR, yielded TCR beta libraries. TRBV1-TRBV30 forward primers paired with a C-beta reverse primer were used in the first two PCR rounds, which ran approximately 10 cycles each. One entry per CDR3 protein, called by TCRdb with MiXCR from the multiplex PCR reads. The sample holds roughly 330,000 distinct CDR3 sequences, around three fifths seen once. Germline DNA was also extracted, while the blood RNA originated from unsorted whole blood. The sequenced material came from peripheral blood. The receptors were gathered from a man aged 40-49 years with primary liver carcinoma and hepatitis B virus infection.

In its sample, this clonotype was seen many times. V and J are TRBV29-1 and TRBJ1-1; 9 bases line up with TRBD1. The CDR3 has 14 residues. With V trimmed by 6 bases and J by 4 bases, 9 bases remained unmatched. CDR1 is SQVTM, CDR2 ANQGSEA, per germline. The CDR3 protein is CSVRTGDESTEAFF. Written as DNA, the CDR3 is TGCAGCGTCCGGACAGGGGACGAGAGCACTGAAGCTTTCTTT.

This rearrangement joins TRBV7-9 to TRBJ1-2; TRBD1 is a possible D gene (6 bases). CDR3 length equals 13 residues. V was pared by 5 bases and J by 7 bases, with 14 bases between. Germline V gives CDR1 SEHNR, CDR2 FQNEAQ (reference sequence). CDR3 protein: CASSTTGFFGYTF. DNA of the CDR3: TGTGCCAGCAGCACAACAGGGTTCTTTGGCTACACCTTC.

In this sample, this clonotype turned up many times. The rearrangement links TRBV6-2 or TRBV6-3 to TRBJ2-1; 9 bases fit TRBD2. The V gene end was trimmed by 5 bases and the J gene end by 4 bases; junction bases not matched to a gene: 0. The CDR3 sequence is 13 residues long. Germline values: CDR1 MNHEY, CDR2 SVGEGT. DNA for the CDR3: TGTGCCAGCAGTGCGGGGGGGTACAATGAGCAGTTCTTC. Residues: CASSAGGYNEQFF.

The chain couples TRBV10-3 to TRBJ1-1; perhaps TRBD1 as D (6 bases). V lost 3 bases and J lost 0, with 8 bases in between. Germline-derived CDR1 and CDR2 are ENHRY and SYGVKD. This CDR3 spans 14 amino acids. The DNA for the CDR3 is TGTGCCATCAGTGAAAGGACAGTGAACACTGAAGCTTTCTTT. Translated: CAISERTVNTEAFF.

The chain employs TRBV7-9 and TRBJ2-5; D remains unclear. From germline, CDR1 is SEHNR and CDR2 FQNEAQ (reference sequence). CDR3 length equals 15 residues. The V and J ends lost 8 bases and 1 base respectively, with 17 bases between them. The CDR3 DNA sequence: TGTGCCAGCGGCCAATTAGTGGAGTTCCAAGAGACCCAGTACTTC. This gives the protein CASGQLVEFQETQYF.

Remarks on this clonotype: Compared with germline, one end of the junction differs, possibly owing to a read error. The V and J genes are TRBV10-3 and TRBJ1-1; a weak D match, TRBD1 (5 bases). The V gene's germline CDR1 is ENHRY and CDR2 SYGVKD. The CDR3 is 12 amino acids. The CDR3 sequence: CVIRDGGSEAFF. The CDR3 DNA sequence: TGTGTCATCAGAGATGGGGGGTCTGAAGCTTTCTTT.

This clonotype appeared many times. One end of the junction is discordant with germline, which a read error may explain. V is TRBV29-1 and J is TRBJ2-3, with D possibly TRBD2 on 7 matching bases. The germline gives CDR1 SQVTM, CDR2 ANQGSEA. CDR3 length: 15 amino acids. CDR3 DNA: TGCAGCGTCGAAGCGGGGACAAGTAGCACAGATACGCAGTATTTT. Translating it yields CSVEAGTSSTDTQYF.

At least ten counts were recorded for this clonotype. The rearrangement links TRBV12-3 or TRBV12-4 to TRBJ1-2, with D hard to call. This CDR3 region has 13 residues. V shed 4 bases and J shed 8 bases, with 14 bases lying between them. As DNA, the CDR3 is TGTGCCAGCAGTTCCGGGCTAACGGGAGGCTACACCTTC. Protein product: CASSSGLTGGYTF.

The genes are TRBV29-1 and TRBJ2-7; D may be TRBD2 (5 bases). CDR3 size: 11 residues. Germline CDR1 and CDR2: SQVTM and ANQGSEA. The CDR3 DNA is TGCGTCGTTGAAATGGTTGGGAGCTACTACTTC. Its protein product is CVVEMVGSYYF.

To note about this clonotype: This may stem from a read error, because a much larger clone lies one nucleotide away. The chain couples TRBV6-2 or TRBV6-3 to TRBJ2-2; 7 nucleotides agree with TRBD1. V gave up 5 bases and J gave up 7 bases; unmatched junction bases: 10. Germline V gene lookup returns CDR1 MNHEY and CDR2 SVGEGT. The CDR3 consists of 15 residues. The CDR3 protein is CASSRHRGGHGELFF. Here the CDR3 DNA reads TGTGCCAGCAGTCGCCACCGAGGGGGCCACGGGGAGCTGTTTTTT.

For this clonotype: Just one base apart from a much larger clone, this may be a read error. No conserved phenylalanine or tryptophan ends this CDR3, so it is likely a read error. The chain links TRBV11-3 to TRBJ2-7, with unresolved D. Per the germline V gene, CDR1 is SGHNT and CDR2 is YENEEA. V was pared by 5 bases and J by 3 bases, with 11 bases between. The CDR3 totals 13 residues. DNA of the CDR3: TGTGCCAGCAGCCGGCACTCAGGCTACGAGCAGTACCTC. This codes for CASSRHSGYEQYL.

This clonotype was detected ten times or more. The chain joins TRBV29-1 to TRBJ2-2, with no clear D. The CDR3 has 15 residues. Germline CDR1 reads SQVTM; CDR2 reads ANQGSEA. Trimming took 6 bases from V and 6 from J, leaving 20 bases between them. The DNA of the CDR3 is TGCAGCGTCGCCAAAACCGGATTGGGATCCGGGGAGCTGTTTTTT. This sequence encodes CSVAKTGLGSGELFF.

This clonotype was observed many times. This chain connects TRBV6-2 or TRBV6-3 to TRBJ2-7; TRBD1 matches 10 bases. The germline gives CDR1 MNHEY, CDR2 SVGEGT. CDR3 length: 16 residues. The V segment lost 6 bases and the J segment 1 base; nucleotides outside the gene matches: 9. CDR3 nucleotide sequence: TGTGCCAGCAGAAAACGGTCGGGACAGGGGTCCTACGAGCAGTACTTC. The encoded protein is CASRKRSGQGSYEQYF.

A few counts support this clonotype. The chain employs TRBV12-3 or TRBV12-4 and TRBJ2-4; D perhaps matches TRBD2 (5 bases). V was trimmed by 1 base and J by 7 bases, leaving 14 bases between them. The CDR3 contains 15 residues. As DNA, the CDR3 is TGTGCCAGCAGTTTAGTCCGGGGTGACAAGAACATTCAGTACTTC. Its protein is CASSLVRGDKNIQYF.

The rearrangement uses TRBV6-4 and TRBJ1-2; D call uncertain. V was pared by 0 bases and J by 4 bases, with 12 bases between. This CDR3 contains 15 residues. Germline CDR1 reads MRHNA; CDR2 reads SNTAGT. The CDR3, as DNA: TGTGCCAGCAGTGACTCGTGGGGATCGGGCTATGGCTACACCTTC. Translated, it gives CASSDSWGSGYGYTF.

Relative to its sample, this clonotype is medium-sized. The chain has TRBV11-2 and TRBJ2-1; D not certain. The CDR3 runs 12 residues. Per the germline V gene, CDR1 is SGHAT and CDR2 is FQNNGV. The ends were cut back, 4 bases at V and 4 bases at J, with 5 bases in the middle. CDR3 sequence reads: CASSSVYNEQFF. CDR3 coding DNA: TGTGCCAGCAGCTCCGTTTACAATGAGCAGTTCTTC. The whole variable domain, remainder taken from reference TRBV11-2 and TRBJ2-1, is EAGVAQSPRYKIIEKRQSVAFWCNPISGHATLYWYQQILGQGPKLLIQFQNNGVVDDSQLPKDRFSAERLKGVDSTLKIQPAKLEDSAVYLCASSSVYNEQFFGPGTRLTVL.

Many counts were recorded for this clonotype. The chain carries TRBV6-1 and TRBJ2-2; D is unresolved. V was clipped by 2 bases and J by 0 bases, with 10 bases between them. This CDR3 is 16 amino acids long. The V gene's germline CDR1 is MNHNS and CDR2 SASEGT. The CDR3, as DNA: TGTGCCAGCAGTGAAAAGAGTAGGCCGAACACCGGGGAGCTGTTTTTT. It is translated as CASSEKSRPNTGELFF.

This clonotype was counted a few times. J is TRBJ2-2 and V is TRBV6-1; 7 nucleotides match TRBD1. The CDR3 extends over 15 amino acids. J lost 0 bases, V lost 4 bases, and 2 bases had no gene match. Germline CDR1 is MNHNS and CDR2 is SASEGT. The CDR3: CASSVQGSNTGELFF. As DNA, the CDR3 is TGTGCCAGCAGTGTACAGGGGTCGAACACCGGGGAGCTGTTTTTT.

Of note for this clonotype: A read error may be the cause here, since a much bigger clone is one base away. The chain recombines TRBV25-1 with TRBJ1-1; D gene unclear. V was pared by 7 bases and J by 2 bases, with 14 bases between. Per the germline V gene, CDR1 is MGHDK and CDR2 is SYGVNS. This CDR3 has 14 amino acids. The CDR3 nucleotides read TGTGCCAGCACTGACGGCAAGCGTAACACTGAAGCTTTCTTT. Its translation is CASTDGKRNTEAFF.

Of note for this clonotype: No conserved phenylalanine or tryptophan ends this CDR3, so it is likely a read error. This chain joins TRBV20-1 and TRBJ2-1, with no clear D. Trimming removed 3 bases at V and 0 bases at J, with 9 bases between. The CDR3 covers 14 residues. From germline, CDR1 is DFQATT and CDR2 SNEGSKA (reference sequence). CDR3 residues: CSASSRSSYNEQFL. As DNA, the CDR3 is TGCAGTGCTAGTAGTAGGAGCTCCTACAATGAGCAGTTCCTC.

There are a few counts of this clonotype. The genes are TRBV5-1 and TRBJ2-5; 13 bases agree with TRBD2. Per the germline V gene, CDR1 is SGHRS and CDR2 is YFSETQ. The CDR3 has 15 amino acids. V shed 3 bases and J 2 bases; nucleotides not matched to a gene: 1. The CDR3 spells CASSWGLAGQETQYF. As DNA, the CDR3 is TGCGCCAGCAGCTGGGGACTAGCGGGACAAGAGACCCAGTACTTC. Full variable domain (missing parts from reference TRBV5-1 and TRBJ2-5): KAGVTQTPRYLIKTRGQQVTLSCSPISGHRSVSWYQQTPGQGLQFLFEYFSETQRNKGNFPGRFSGRQFSNSRSEMNVSTLELGDSALYLCASSWGLAGQETQYFGPGTRLLVL.